A single TCR beta chain is shown here with its context. The patients all showed relapse after autologous stem cell transplantation, while their brentuximab vedotin exposure varied. This CDR3 region has 14 residues. V was pared by 5 bases and J by 2 bases, with 11 bases between. CDR1 is SGHAT, CDR2 FQNNGV, per germline. Data came from immunoSEQ multiplex PCR; TCRdb stores just in-frame clones and leaves some out. The sample has approximately 65,000 clones; about 91% are singletons. This sample was included in a study of PD-1 blockade in classical Hodgkin lymphoma. The genes are TRBV11-2 and TRBJ2-3; D perhaps matches TRBD2 (5 bases). The receptor comes from a human donor with classical Hodgkin lymphoma. The sequencing used peripheral blood mononuclear cells (PBMCs), collected at baseline. CDR3 DNA: TGTGCCAGCAGCCCAGCGGAACTCACAGATACGCAGTATTTT. Translation: CASSPAELTDTQYF.